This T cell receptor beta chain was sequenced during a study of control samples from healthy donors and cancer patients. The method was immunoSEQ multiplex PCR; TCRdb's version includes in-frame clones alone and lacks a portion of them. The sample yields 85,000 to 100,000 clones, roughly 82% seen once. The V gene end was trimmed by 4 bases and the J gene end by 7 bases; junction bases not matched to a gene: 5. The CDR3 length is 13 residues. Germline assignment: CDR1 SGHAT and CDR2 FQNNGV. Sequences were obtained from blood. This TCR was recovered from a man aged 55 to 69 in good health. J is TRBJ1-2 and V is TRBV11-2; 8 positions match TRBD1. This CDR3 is CASSSDRALGYTF. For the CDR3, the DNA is TGTGCCAGCAGCTCGGACAGGGCGCTTGGCTACACCTTC. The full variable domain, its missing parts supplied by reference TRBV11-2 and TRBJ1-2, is EAGVAQSPRYKIIEKRQSVAFWCNPISGHATLYWYQQILGQGPKLLIQFQNNGVVDDSQLPKDRFSAERLKGVDSTLKIQPAKLEDSAVYLCASSSDRALGYTFGSGTRLTVV.